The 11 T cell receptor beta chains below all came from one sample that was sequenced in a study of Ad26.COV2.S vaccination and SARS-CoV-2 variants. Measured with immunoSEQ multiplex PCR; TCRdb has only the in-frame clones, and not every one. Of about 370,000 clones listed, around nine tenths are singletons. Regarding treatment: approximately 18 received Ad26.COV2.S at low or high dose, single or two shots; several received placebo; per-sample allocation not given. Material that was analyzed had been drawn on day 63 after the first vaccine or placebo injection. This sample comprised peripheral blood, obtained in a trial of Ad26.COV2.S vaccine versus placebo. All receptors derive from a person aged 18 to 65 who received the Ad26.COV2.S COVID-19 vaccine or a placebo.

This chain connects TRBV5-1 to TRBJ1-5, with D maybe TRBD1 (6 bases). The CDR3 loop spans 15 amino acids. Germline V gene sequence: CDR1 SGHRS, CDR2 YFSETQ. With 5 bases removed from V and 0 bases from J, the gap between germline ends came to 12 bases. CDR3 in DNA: TGCGCCAGCAGGCCGGGGGCATATAGCAATCAGCCCCAGCATTTT. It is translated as CASRPGAYSNQPQHF.

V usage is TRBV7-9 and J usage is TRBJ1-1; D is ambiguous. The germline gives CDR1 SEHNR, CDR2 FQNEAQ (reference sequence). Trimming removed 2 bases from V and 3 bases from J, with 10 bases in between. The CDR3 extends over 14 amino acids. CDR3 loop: CASSLQQSYTEAFF. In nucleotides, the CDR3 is TGTGCCAGCAGCTTACAACAGTCCTACACTGAAGCTTTCTTT. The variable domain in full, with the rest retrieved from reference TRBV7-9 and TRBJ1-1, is DTGVSQNPRHKITKRGQNVTFRCDPISEHNRLYWYRQTLGQGPEFLTYFQNEAQLEKSRLLSDRFSAERPKGSFSTLEIQRTEQGDSAMYLCASSLQQSYTEAFFGQGTRLTVV.

This chain's CDR3 is CATHARQFGYTDTQYF. For the CDR3, the DNA is TGTGCCACGCACGCAAGGCAGTTCGGTTACACAGATACGCAGTATTTT. The chain carries TRBV10-3 and TRBJ2-3; no clear D. V dropped 10 bases and J dropped 2 bases, with 22 bases sitting between them. This CDR3 has 16 residues. Looked up from germline, CDR1 is ENHRY and CDR2 is SYGVKD.

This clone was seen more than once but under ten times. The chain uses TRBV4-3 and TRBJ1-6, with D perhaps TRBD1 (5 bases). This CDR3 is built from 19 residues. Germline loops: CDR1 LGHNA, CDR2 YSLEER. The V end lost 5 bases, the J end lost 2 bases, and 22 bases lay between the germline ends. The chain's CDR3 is CASSYKEFLGVTYNSPLHF. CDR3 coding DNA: TGCGCCAGCAGCTACAAGGAGTTTTTGGGGGTTACCTATAATTCACCCCTCCACTTT.

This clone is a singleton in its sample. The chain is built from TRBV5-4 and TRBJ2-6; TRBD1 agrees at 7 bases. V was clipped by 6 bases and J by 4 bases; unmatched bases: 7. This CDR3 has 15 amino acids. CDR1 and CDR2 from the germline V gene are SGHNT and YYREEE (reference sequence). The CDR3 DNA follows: TGTGCCAGCAATAGACAGGGCGGCGGGGCCAACGTCCTGACTTTC. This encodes CASNRQGGGANVLTF.

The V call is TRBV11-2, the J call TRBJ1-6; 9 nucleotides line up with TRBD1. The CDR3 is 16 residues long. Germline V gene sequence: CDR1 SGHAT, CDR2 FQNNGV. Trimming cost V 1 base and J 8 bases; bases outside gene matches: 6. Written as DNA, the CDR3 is TGTGCCAGCAGCTTAGCCTCCGGGACAGGGTATTCACCCCTCCACTTT. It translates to CASSLASGTGYSPLHF. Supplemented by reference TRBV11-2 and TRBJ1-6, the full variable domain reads EAGVAQSPRYKIIEKRQSVAFWCNPISGHATLYWYQQILGQGPKLLIQFQNNGVVDDSQLPKDRFSAERLKGVDSTLKIQPAKLEDSAVYLCASSLASGTGYSPLHFGNGTRLTVT.

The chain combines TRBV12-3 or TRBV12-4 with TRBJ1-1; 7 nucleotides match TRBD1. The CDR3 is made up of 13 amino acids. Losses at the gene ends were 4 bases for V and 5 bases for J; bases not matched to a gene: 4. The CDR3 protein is CASSSTGRTEAFF. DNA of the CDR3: TGTGCCAGCAGTTCGACAGGGCGGACTGAAGCTTTCTTT.

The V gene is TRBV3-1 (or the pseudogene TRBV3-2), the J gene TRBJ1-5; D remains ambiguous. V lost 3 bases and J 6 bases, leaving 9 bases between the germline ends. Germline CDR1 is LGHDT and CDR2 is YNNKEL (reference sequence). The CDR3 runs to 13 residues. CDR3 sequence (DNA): TGTGCCAGCAGCCATGGGAGTTTTCAGCCCCAGCATTTT. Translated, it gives CASSHGSFQPQHF.

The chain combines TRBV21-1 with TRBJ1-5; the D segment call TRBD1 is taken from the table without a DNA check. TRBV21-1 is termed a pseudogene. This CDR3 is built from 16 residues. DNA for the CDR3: TGTGCCAGCAGCAAAGTGCAGACAGGGAGCAATCAGCCCCAGCATTTT. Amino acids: CASSKVQTGSNQPQHF.

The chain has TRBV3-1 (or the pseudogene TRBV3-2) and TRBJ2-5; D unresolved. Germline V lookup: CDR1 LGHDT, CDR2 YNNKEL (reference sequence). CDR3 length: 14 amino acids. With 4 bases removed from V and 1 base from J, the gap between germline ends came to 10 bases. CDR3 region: CASSPSRAQETQYF. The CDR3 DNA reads TGTGCCAGCAGCCCATCGCGAGCCCAAGAGACCCAGTACTTC.

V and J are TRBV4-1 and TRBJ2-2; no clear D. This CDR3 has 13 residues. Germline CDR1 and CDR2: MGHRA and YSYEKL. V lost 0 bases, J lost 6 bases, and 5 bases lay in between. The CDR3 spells CASSQERSGELFF. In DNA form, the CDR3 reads TGCGCCAGCAGCCAAGAAAGGTCCGGGGAGCTGTTTTTT.